This TCR beta chain was sequenced during a study of shared clonotypes between healthy human individuals. Positively selected for CCR7, the CD45RO-negative cells used as naive CD8 cells excluded terminally differentiated effector memory CD45RA+ cells. V lost 3 bases to trimming and J lost 9 bases, with 18 bases between them. The CDR3 is made up of 15 amino acids. Germline V gene lookup returns CDR1 LNHDA and CDR2 SQIVND (reference sequence). Every subset had its genomic DNA shared out evenly among several immunoSEQ plates. This table comes from immunoSEQ multiplex PCR, and its TCRdb copy is limited to in-frame clones, with some not included. This sample carries around 2,000,000 clones, less than 95% of them seen once, and the ten largest clones take 0.95% to 1.5%.

This receptor was identified in a man aged 18 to 29 in good health. The V call is TRBV19, the J call TRBJ2-1, with D maybe TRBD2 (6 bases). Sequenced: naive CD8+ T cells sorted from blood. The CDR3 coding sequence is TGTGCCAGTAGTATTTCGACTACTAGCCTAAGTGAGCAGTTCTTC. It encodes CASSISTTSLSEQFF.